This paragraph reports one T cell receptor beta chain. This sample is drawn from a study of T cell changes during pregnancy in multiple sclerosis. The CDR3 consists of 15 residues. Germline V CDR1 and CDR2: SGHRS, YFSETQ. V was pared by 0 bases and J by 1 base, with 3 bases of the junction left unmatched. Only in-frame clones appear in the TCRdb table, and some are missing; sequencing was by immunoSEQ multiplex PCR. Of 52,000 or so clones listed, about 93% are singletons. This rearrangement joins TRBV5-1 to TRBJ2-7; 8 bases match TRBD2. Here the sequenced sample was CD4+ T cells from peripheral blood mononuclear cells, taken in the second trimester of pregnancy. This TCR derives from a female donor with multiple sclerosis, enrolled in a pregnancy study. CDR3 nucleotide sequence: TGCGCCAGCAGCTTGGGAACTAGCGGATCCTACGAGCAGTACTTC. Translating it yields CASSLGTSGSYEQYF.